Listed here are 32 T cell receptor beta chains from one sample, sequenced in a study of neurological immune-mediated disorders. Regarding time point: technical triplicate 1. TCRdb analysed the 5' RACE reads with MiXCR anew, one entry per CDR3 protein. The sample consists of about 38,000 distinct CDR3 sequences, over 8.5% of them appearing once. Sequencing used PBMCs. The receptors come from a man aged 60 to 69 with HTLV-1-associated myelopathy (HAM/TSP).

This clonotype was found many times. The chain is built from TRBV6-4 and TRBJ1-2; 9 bases line up with TRBD1. Germline V gene sequence: CDR1 MRHNA, CDR2 SNTAGT. This CDR3 spans 15 amino acids. With 6 bases clipped from V and 6 bases from J, the junction kept 11 bases outside the gene matches. The CDR3 loop is CASSRSDRDRDGYTF. CDR3 coding DNA: TGTGCCAGCAGCCGCTCGGACCGGGACAGGGATGGCTACACCTTC.

Ten or more counts support this clonotype. The rearrangement links TRBV5-6 to TRBJ1-5; the D is unclear. CDR3 size: 15 residues. V was pared by 5 bases and J by 1 base, with 13 bases between. Germline V gene sequence: CDR1 SGHDT, CDR2 YYEEEE. The CDR3 bases are TGTGCCAGCAGATATTGGGCCAGGAGCAATCAGCCCCAGCATTTT. As protein: CASRYWARSNQPQHF.

Ten or more counts support this clonotype. The rearrangement uses TRBV20-1 and TRBJ1-5; D may be TRBD1 (6 bases). Germline V gives CDR1 DFQATT, CDR2 SNEGSKA (reference sequence). The CDR3 spans 13 residues. With 5 bases removed from V and 11 bases from J, the gap between germline ends came to 19 bases. CDR3 residues: CSAETSTGQAQHF. In nucleotides, the CDR3 is TGCAGTGCTGAAACAAGCACAGGGCAGGCCCAGCATTTT.

This clonotype has ten or more counts. This rearrangement joins TRBV3-1 to TRBJ2-4; D not resolved. V lost 4 bases to trimming and J lost 6 bases, with 25 bases between them. The CDR3 totals 18 residues. CDR1 is LGHDT, CDR2 YNNKEL, per germline (reference sequence). CDR3 DNA: TGTGCCAGCAGCCTCACCGGGCTGGGGATCCTAAGAGGAAACATTCAGTACTTC. This codes for CASSLTGLGILRGNIQYF.

This clonotype was counted ten times or more. The chain couples TRBV4-1 to TRBJ2-5; the D call may be TRBD1 or TRBD2 (5 bases each). The CDR3 has 12 amino acids. V lost 0 bases to trimming and J lost 14 bases, with 13 bases between them. The germline CDR1 and CDR2 sequences are MGHRA and YSYEKL. CDR3 region: CASSQDRGPSYF. The CDR3 DNA sequence: TGCGCCAGCAGCCAAGATCGGGGCCCCTCCTACTTC.

This clonotype was counted at least ten times. This chain uses TRBV5-1 with TRBJ2-1, with D perhaps matching TRBD1 (6 bases). V lost 0 bases to trimming and J lost 2 bases, with 12 bases between them. This CDR3 comprises 16 residues. Germline loops: CDR1 SGHRS, CDR2 YFSETQ. For the CDR3, the DNA is TGCGCCAGCAGCTTGGTGGCAGGGGAAGCCTACAATGAGCAGTTCTTC. Translation gives CASSLVAGEAYNEQFF. The full variable domain, with the rest looked up from reference TRBV5-1 and TRBJ2-1, is KAGVTQTPRYLIKTRGQQVTLSCSPISGHRSVSWYQQTPGQGLQFLFEYFSETQRNKGNFPGRFSGRQFSNSRSEMNVSTLELGDSALYLCASSLVAGEAYNEQFFGPGTRLTVL.

This clonotype came up many times. The chain combines TRBV3-1 with TRBJ2-5; D call uncertain. V lost 4 bases and J lost 5, with 8 bases in between. Germline CDR1 reads LGHDT; CDR2 reads YNNKEL (reference sequence). The CDR3 has 12 residues. The CDR3 here is CASSRNRETQYF. Written as DNA, the CDR3 is TGTGCCAGCAGCCGGAATAGGGAGACCCAGTACTTC.

This clonotype was detected a few times. The chain is built from TRBV5-1 and TRBJ1-2; 9 bases agree with TRBD1. CDR1 and CDR2 from the germline V gene are SGHRS and YFSETQ. CDR3 size: 14 residues. V was pared by 2 bases and J by 6 bases, with 5 bases of the junction left unmatched. The CDR3 loop is CASSFTGQGNGYTF. DNA for the CDR3: TGCGCCAGCAGCTTTACGGGACAGGGAAATGGCTACACCTTC. Using reference TRBV5-1 and TRBJ1-2 for the parts outside the CDR3, the full variable domain is KAGVTQTPRYLIKTRGQQVTLSCSPISGHRSVSWYQQTPGQGLQFLFEYFSETQRNKGNFPGRFSGRQFSNSRSEMNVSTLELGDSALYLCASSFTGQGNGYTFGSGTRLTVV.

V is TRBV19 and J is TRBJ2-5; 14 bases line up with TRBD2. The CDR3 runs to 13 residues. Looked up from germline, CDR1 is LNHDA and CDR2 is SQIVND (reference sequence). Trimming removed 10 bases from V and 4 bases from J; junction bases left unmatched: 2. CDR3 region: CATGLAGVETQYF. CDR3 coding DNA: TGTGCCACGGGACTAGCGGGAGTAGAGACCCAGTACTTC.

This clonotype was seen at least ten times. This sequence joins TRBV7-2 and TRBJ1-3; a weak D match, TRBD1 (5 bases). This CDR3 contains 14 residues. The V end lost 1 base, the J end lost 4 bases, and 8 bases lay between the germline ends. CDR1 and CDR2 (germline): SGHTA, FQGNSA. In DNA, the CDR3 is TGTGCCAGCAGCTTAGGCAGGGTCGGAAACACCATATATTTT. Its translation is CASSLGRVGNTIYF.

This clonotype was picked up many times. The rearrangement uses TRBV5-1 and TRBJ2-3; 7 positions agree with TRBD1. Germline CDR1 and CDR2: SGHRS and YFSETQ. The junction had 2 bases not matched to a gene; V was cut back by 1 base and J by 6 bases. This CDR3 region has 13 residues. In DNA form, the CDR3 reads TGCGCCAGCAGCTTGACAGGGGAGGATACGCAGTATTTT. It encodes CASSLTGEDTQYF.

This clonotype was counted many times. The chain has TRBV6-2 or TRBV6-3 and TRBJ1-5; tentative D call: TRBD1 (6 bases). CDR3 length: 19 residues. Germline CDR1 and CDR2: MNHEY and SVGEGT. Trimming pared 4 bases from V and 0 bases from J, leaving 22 bases between. The CDR3 loop is CASSFSPEDGGYSNQPQHF. CDR3 nucleotide sequence: TGTGCCAGCAGTTTCAGCCCCGAGGATGGGGGCTATAGCAATCAGCCCCAGCATTTT.

This clonotype was picked up many times. This chain links TRBV10-3 with TRBJ2-3; 10 positions agree with TRBD1. V shed 4 bases and J 3 bases; nucleotides not matched to a gene: 4. This CDR3 region has 15 residues. Germline V lookup: CDR1 ENHRY, CDR2 SYGVKD. The CDR3 DNA reads as TGTGCCATCAGTGCCCGGGACAGGGGAACAGATACGCAGTATTTT. Translation gives CAISARDRGTDTQYF.

This clonotype was counted a few times. The genes are TRBV20-1 and TRBJ2-3; no clear D. From germline, CDR1 is DFQATT and CDR2 SNEGSKA (reference sequence). CDR3 size: 16 residues. With 5 bases removed from V and 0 bases from J, the gap between germline ends came to 18 bases. This CDR3 reads CSALPPASSSTDTQYF. CDR3 nucleotides: TGCAGTGCTCTACCCCCAGCGAGCTCTAGCACAGATACGCAGTATTTT.

For this clonotype: A much larger clone is a single base away; this may be a read error. This chain links TRBV2 with TRBJ2-2, with TRBD1 matching 10 bases. In germline, CDR1 is SNHLY, CDR2 FYNNEI. The CDR3 has 14 amino acids. The CDR3 reads CVSTGTGAAGELFF. As DNA, the CDR3 is TGTGTCAGCACCGGGACAGGGGCGGCCGGGGAGCTGTTTTTT.

In its sample, this clonotype was seen many times. The genes are TRBV12-3 or TRBV12-4 and TRBJ1-5; no clear D. This CDR3 spans 12 amino acids. Trimming cost V 3 bases and J 5 bases, with 5 bases left between them. CDR3 DNA: TGTGCCAGCAGTTTTATGGATCAGCCCCAGCATTTT. Translating it yields CASSFMDQPQHF.

This clonotype was counted many times. The chain links TRBV2 to TRBJ1-5; 8 bases are a match to TRBD1. Germline loops: CDR1 SNHLY, CDR2 FYNNEI. The CDR3 sequence is 16 residues long. V lost 5 bases, J lost 0 bases, and 6 bases stayed unmatched. CDR3 sequence: CASSRQGPNSNQPQHF. Written as DNA, the CDR3 is TGTGCCAGCAGTAGACAGGGGCCGAATAGCAATCAGCCCCAGCATTTT.

This clonotype was counted ten times or more. The V and J genes are TRBV6-6 and TRBJ2-1, with TRBD1 matching 8 bases. Per germline, CDR1 MNHNY and CDR2 SVGAGI (reference sequence). The CDR3 has 15 amino acids. The V and J ends lost 5 bases and 0 bases, in that order; junction bases with no gene match: 3. CDR3 sequence reads: CASSRQGSSYNEQFF. CDR3 coding DNA: TGTGCCAGCAGTAGACAGGGGAGCTCCTACAATGAGCAGTTCTTC.

Note on this clonotype: The germline gene is not matched at one end of the junction; a read error may be the cause. V gene TRBV4-3 combines with J gene TRBJ1-3, with a possible D match to TRBD1 (6 bases). This CDR3 comprises 16 residues. Germline CDR1 LGHNA, CDR2 YSLEER. CDR3 DNA: TGCGCCATCAGCCAAGATCCAGGGGTCTATGGAAACACTATATATTTT. Translation: CAISQDPGVYGNTIYF.

This clonotype was found many times. The chain couples TRBV29-1 to TRBJ2-1, with D possibly being TRBD1 or TRBD2 (6 bases each). Looked up from germline, CDR1 is SQVTM and CDR2 is ANQGSEA. CDR3 size: 15 residues. Trimming cost V 5 bases and J 2 bases, with 16 bases left between them. The CDR3 reads CSVRRGASAYNEQFF. CDR3 sequence (DNA): TGCAGCGTTCGGAGGGGGGCTAGCGCCTACAATGAGCAGTTCTTC.

This clonotype was recorded many times. J is TRBJ2-3 and V is TRBV7-9; 7 bases are a match to TRBD2. Trimming cost V 0 bases and J 5 bases; bases outside gene matches: 2. Germline loops: CDR1 SEHNR, CDR2 FQNEAQ (reference sequence). The CDR3 contains 14 residues. CDR3 DNA sequence: TGTGCCAGCAGCTTAGCGGGAGGGATAGATACGCAGTATTTT. It specifies CASSLAGGIDTQYF. Drawing the rest from reference TRBV7-9 and TRBJ2-3, the complete variable domain is DTGVSQNPRHKITKRGQNVTFRCDPISEHNRLYWYRQTLGQGPEFLTYFQNEAQLEKSRLLSDRFSAERPKGSFSTLEIQRTEQGDSAMYLCASSLAGGIDTQYFGPGTRLTVL.

This clonotype was recorded at least ten times. This sequence joins TRBV7-2 and TRBJ2-7; maybe TRBD2 (5 bases). Trimming removed 5 bases at V and 12 bases at J, with 17 bases between. Germline V gene lookup returns CDR1 SGHTA and CDR2 FQGNSA. This CDR3 region has 12 residues. The DNA of the CDR3 is TGTGCCAGCAGCAAGGGCCGGGATTTCGGGTACTTC. This encodes CASSKGRDFGYF. Complete variable domain (other parts from reference TRBV7-2 and TRBJ2-7): GAGVSQSPSNKVTEKGKDVELRCDPISGHTALYWYRQSLGQGLEFLIYFQGNSAPDKSGLPSDRFSAERTGGSVSTLTIQRTQQEDSAVYLCASSKGRDFGYFGPGTRLTVT.

Of note for this clonotype: This may be a read error, as it is one base from a much larger clone. The rearrangement joins TRBV12-3 or TRBV12-4 to TRBJ1-2; no reliable D call. The length of the CDR3 is 13 residues. Here the CDR3 DNA reads TGTGCCAGCAGTTTAGAAGGGAGCGTTGGCTACAACTTC. As protein: CASSLEGSVGYNF.

The sample holds many counts of this clonotype. The chain combines TRBV6-6 with TRBJ2-3; the D gene could be TRBD1 or TRBD2 (5 bases each). Trimming left V 9 bases short and J 2 bases short, with 18 bases between. This CDR3 spans 15 amino acids. Per the germline V gene, CDR1 is MNHNY and CDR2 is SVGAGI (reference sequence). The CDR3 is CASREGRTFTDTQYF. The CDR3 DNA is TGTGCCAGTCGCGAGGGACGGACATTCACAGATACGCAGTATTTT.

This clonotype was found many times. V and J are TRBV7-2 and TRBJ2-1, with D tentatively TRBD2 (5 bases). V was cut by 1 base and J by 10 bases, with 17 bases left in between. Germline V lookup: CDR1 SGHTA, CDR2 FQGNSA. This CDR3 comprises 15 residues. In nucleotides, the CDR3 is TGTGCCAGCAGCTTAGACCTCTTATCGAGCGGAGAGCAGTTCTTC. It encodes CASSLDLLSSGEQFF.

This clonotype was counted many times. This chain links TRBV20-1 with TRBJ2-5; no definite D call. This CDR3 has 13 residues. Germline loops: CDR1 DFQATT, CDR2 SNEGSKA (reference sequence). V shed 0 bases and J shed 7 bases, with 12 bases lying between them. The CDR3: CSARDTLNPTQYF. CDR3 nucleotide sequence: TGCAGTGCTAGAGATACCCTGAACCCGACCCAGTACTTC.

V is TRBV6-2 or TRBV6-3 and J is TRBJ2-3, with D perhaps matching TRBD2 (6 bases). The germline gives CDR1 MNHEY, CDR2 SVGEGT. The germline V and J ends were trimmed by 6 bases and 0 bases, with 13 bases remaining between them. This CDR3 is 15 amino acids long. DNA of the CDR3: TGTGCCAGCAGGCGCGGGACCCTAAGCACAGATACGCAGTATTTT. Its protein is CASRRGTLSTDTQYF.

This clonotype was detected ten times or more. CDR3 nucleotide sequence: TGCGCCAGCAGCTTGGCCGTAGGGCGAAGCACAGATACGCAGTATTTT. The encoded protein is CASSLAVGRSTDTQYF. The chain couples TRBV5-1 to TRBJ2-3; D ambiguous. The germline V and J ends were trimmed by 0 bases and 0 bases, with 11 bases remaining between them. CDR3 length equals 16 residues. Germline values: CDR1 SGHRS, CDR2 YFSETQ.

This clonotype was picked up many times. The chain recombines TRBV5-1 with TRBJ2-1; 9 nucleotides align to TRBD1. In germline, CDR1 is SGHRS, CDR2 YFSETQ. The ends lost 3 bases at V and 3 bases at J; junction bases unmatched: 7. This CDR3 has 16 amino acids. The CDR3 loop reads CASSWGQGGGYNEQFF. DNA for the CDR3: TGCGCCAGCAGCTGGGGACAGGGCGGCGGCTACAATGAGCAGTTCTTC.

This clonotype was counted at least ten times. The J gene is TRBJ2-1, the V gene TRBV20-1; 7 nucleotides align to TRBD2. With 0 bases clipped from V and 12 bases from J, the junction kept 11 bases outside the gene matches. CDR3 length: 14 amino acids. Germline V gene lookup returns CDR1 DFQATT and CDR2 SNEGSKA (reference sequence). The CDR3 DNA sequence: TGCAGTGCTAGAGATTCCGCGGGGGTGGCTCGGCAGTTCTTC. Translated: CSARDSAGVARQFF.

In this sample, this clonotype turned up many times. The rearrangement joins TRBV12-3 or TRBV12-4 to TRBJ2-7; tentatively, D is TRBD1 or TRBD2 (5 bases each). The CDR3 has 13 amino acids. Trimming pared 4 bases from V and 9 bases from J, leaving 16 bases between. The CDR3 spells CASSSSLGDGQYF. The CDR3 DNA sequence: TGTGCCAGCAGTTCCTCGTTGGGGGATGGGCAGTACTTC.

Ten or more counts support this clonotype. V and J are TRBV5-1 and TRBJ2-1, with D perhaps matching TRBD1 or TRBD2 (7 bases each). The germline gives CDR1 SGHRS, CDR2 YFSETQ. The CDR3 contains 14 residues. V shed 6 bases and J shed 3 bases, with 13 bases lying between them. The CDR3 region is CASTQGEGYNEQFF. CDR3 nucleotides: TGCGCCAGCACCCAGGGGGAGGGCTACAATGAGCAGTTCTTC. Filled out from reference TRBV5-1 and TRBJ2-1, the complete variable domain reads KAGVTQTPRYLIKTRGQQVTLSCSPISGHRSVSWYQQTPGQGLQFLFEYFSETQRNKGNFPGRFSGRQFSNSRSEMNVSTLELGDSALYLCASTQGEGYNEQFFGPGTRLTVL.